The entry below describes one TCR beta chain. What it binds is not known. Some clones are missing from TCRdb's copy, which holds only in-frame ones; the method was immunoSEQ multiplex PCR. The sample yields tens of thousands of clones, approximately 93% seen once. The sample is drawn from a study of cytomegalovirus exposure and HLA in healthy donors. About the research overall: The 120 validation repertoires, a later analysis reported, used the same platform as the approximately 670 repertoires from the first cohort. Overall study findings and caveats: Some TCR beta chains (around 160 of them) were listed as cytomegalovirus-associated. High specificity and sensitivity for cytomegalovirus status were reported for the classifier.

The CDR3 is 16 amino acids. V gave up 2 bases and J gave up 5 bases; unmatched junction bases: 7. The chain recombines TRBV5-3 with TRBJ2-2, with 9 bases aligning to TRBD2. TRBV5-3 is labeled an ORF, and its function is uncertain. The clonotype was recovered from a man between 18 and 29 years old in good health and CMV-seropositive. Sequenced input: PBMCs. The CDR3 DNA reads TGTGCCAGAAGCTTAATCGTAGCGGGAGATACCGGGGAGCTGTTTTTT. Amino acid sequence: CARSLIVAGDTGELFF.